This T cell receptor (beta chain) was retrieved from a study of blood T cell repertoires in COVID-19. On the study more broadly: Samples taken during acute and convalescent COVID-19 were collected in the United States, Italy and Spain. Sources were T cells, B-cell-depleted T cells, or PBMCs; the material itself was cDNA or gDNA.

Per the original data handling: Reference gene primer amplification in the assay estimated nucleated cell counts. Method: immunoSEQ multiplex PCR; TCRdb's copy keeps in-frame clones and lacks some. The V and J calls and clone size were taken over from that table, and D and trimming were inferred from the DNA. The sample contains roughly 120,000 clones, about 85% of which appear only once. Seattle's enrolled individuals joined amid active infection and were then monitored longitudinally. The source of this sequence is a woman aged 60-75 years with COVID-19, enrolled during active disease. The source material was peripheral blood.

DNA for the CDR3: TGTGCCTGGAGATCGACAGTGAACACTGAAGCTTTCTTT. Amino acid sequence: CAWRSTVNTEAFF. The chain is built from TRBV30 and TRBJ1-1; possible D gene TRBD1, 5 bases. The V gene lost 3 bases and the J gene lost 0 bases, with 8 bases spanning the gap. The CDR3 loop spans 13 amino acids. The germline V gene encodes CDR1 GTSNPN and CDR2 SVGIG (reference sequence).